These T cell receptor beta chains were read from a single sample in a study of cytomegalovirus exposure and HLA in healthy donors. Some clones are missing from TCRdb's copy, which holds only in-frame ones; the method was immunoSEQ multiplex PCR. This sample carries under 70,000 clones, 68% of them seen once, and the ten largest clones take 2% to 2.5%. Material: PBMCs. These receptors were collected from a woman in her 30s in good health and CMV-seronegative. Each CDR3 is given with its conserved first and last residue. D genes are given only for firm matches. Size is omitted from some rows. Given values are once, few, many or a class for expanded clones.

d_call | j_call | v_call | clone_size | cdr3_nt | cdr3_aa
TRBD2 | TRBJ2-1 | TRBV2 | - | TGTGCCAGCAGGGCGACTAGCGGGGATTCGGATGAGCAGTTCTTC | CASRATSGDSDEQFF
- | TRBJ2-2 | TRBV18 | - | TGTGCCAGCTCACCTGGCAGGACCGGGGAGCTGTTTTTT | CASSPGRTGELFF
TRBD1 | TRBJ1-1 | TRBV11-2 | - | TGTGCCAGCAGCTTACTCCTGACAGGGGGCCCCGAAGCTTTCTTT | CASSLLLTGGPEAFF
- | TRBJ1-2 | TRBV19 | few | TGTGCCAGTAGTATCCCCGGGACATTTAACTATGGCTACACCTTC | CASSIPGTFNYGYTF
TRBD1 | TRBJ1-6 | TRBV11-3 | few | TGTGCCAGCAGCCTCAGACAGGGTAATTCACCCCTCCACTTT | CASSLRQGNSPLHF
TRBD1 | TRBJ2-2 | TRBV7-9 | - | TGTGCCAGCAGCGCCGAACGGGACAGGGTAACAACCGGGGAGCTGTTTTTT | CASSAERDRVTTGELFF
TRBD1 | TRBJ1-2 | TRBV23-1 | once | TGCGCCAGCAGTCACAAATCCGGACAGGGGTCGGGCTACACCTTC | CASSHKSGQGSGYTF
- | TRBJ1-1 | TRBV7-8 | few | TGTGCCAGCAGCTCCCGACAGGACACTGAAGCTTTCTTT | CASSSRQDTEAFF
- | TRBJ1-2 | TRBV5-1 | - | TGCGCCAGCAGCTTGGCCGCAGGGGCGAATGGCTACACCTTC | CASSLAAGANGYTF
- | TRBJ1-1 | TRBV5-5 | - | TGTGCCAGCAGGTCAGAAGGGGCCACTGAAGCTTTCTTT | CASRSEGATEAFF
TRBD1 | TRBJ1-1 | TRBV9 | few | TGTGCCAGCAGAGAATACAGGGGGGGGGTGGGCACTGAAGCTTTCTTT | CASREYRGGVGTEAFF
TRBD1 | TRBJ1-2 | TRBV10-1 | - | TGCGCCAGCAGTGAGTCCTGGACAGGGGGATACTATGGCTACACCTTC | CASSESWTGGYYGYTF
- | TRBJ2-2 | TRBV19 | - | TGTGCCAGTACCTTGGACCGGGGCACCGGGGAGCTGTTTTTT | CASTLDRGTGELFF
TRBD2 | TRBJ2-3 | TRBV2 | few | TGTGCCAGCAGTGAAGCGCTAGCGGGGGGCACAGATACGCAGTATTTT | CASSEALAGGTDTQYF
TRBD1 | TRBJ1-1 | TRBV19 | - | TGTGCCAGTAGTATAAGGGGGCTGTATGACACTGAAGCTTTCTTT | CASSIRGLYDTEAFF
TRBD2 | TRBJ2-3 | TRBV7-3 | - | TGTGCCAGCAGCTTAACTGCGGGGGGCACAGATACGCAGTATTTT | CASSLTAGGTDTQYF
- | TRBJ1-5 | TRBV28 | - | TGTGCCAGCAGTTTCGGGACTCGGGGCTTGGTCAATCAGCCCCAGCATTTT | CASSFGTRGLVNQPQHF
- | TRBJ1-3 | TRBV28 | - | TGTGCCAGCAGTTTACCCCCCCAGGACAGCTCTGGAAACACCATATATTTT | CASSLPPQDSSGNTIYF
TRBD2 | TRBJ2-3 | TRBV4-3 | - | TGCGCCAGCAGCTTTCGACTAGCGGACACAGATACGCAGTATTTT | CASSFRLADTDTQYF
- | TRBJ1-1 | TRBV14 | - | TGTGCCAGCAGCCAACGCAGGGTTACTGAAGCTTTCTTT | CASSQRRVTEAFF
TRBD2 | TRBJ2-5 | TRBV5-5 | - | TGTGCCAGCAGCCAAGGGACTAGCGGCCAAGAGACCCAGTACTTC | CASSQGTSGQETQYF
TRBD1 | TRBJ2-2 | TRBV19 | - | TGTGCCAGCCGGGACAGCTCCACTACCGGGGAGCTGTTTTTT | CASRDSSTTGELFF
TRBD2 | TRBJ2-7 | TRBV6-1 | - | TGTGCCAGCATCCAGACTAGCGGGTTATCCTACGAGCAGTACTTC | CASIQTSGLSYEQYF
- | TRBJ2-3 | TRBV30 | - | TGTGCCTGGAGTTTGGGGGGGGCGAACACAGATACGCAGTATTTT | CAWSLGGANTDTQYF
- | TRBJ1-1 | TRBV5-4 | - | TGTGCCAGCAGGGGGGGGCGGACTGAAGCTTTCTTT | CASRGGRTEAFF
- | TRBJ1-1 | TRBV19 | medium-sized | TGTGCCAGTAGTCCCACACAGAACACTGAAGCTTTCTTT | CASSPTQNTEAFF
TRBD1 | TRBJ1-1 | TRBV6-6 | - | TGTGCCAGCAGGCTAACAGGGGGGGAAACTGAAGCTTTCTTT | CASRLTGGETEAFF
- | TRBJ1-1 | TRBV20-1 | - | TGCAGTGCTGTGGGCGCGACTGAAGCTTTCTTT | CSAVGATEAFF
- | TRBJ1-2 | TRBV6-1 | - | TGTGCCAGCAGTGATCGACAGGTTAACTATGGCTACACCTTC | CASSDRQVNYGYTF
TRBD1 | TRBJ2-6 | TRBV27 | - | TGTGCCAGCAGTTTATCGGGGGACAGGGGTCCCCTGGGGGCCAACGTCCTGACTTTC | CASSLSGDRGPLGANVLTF
- | TRBJ2-6 | TRBV28 | - | TGTGCCAGCAGTCCATGGGCTTCTGGGGCCAACGTCCTGACTTTC | CASSPWASGANVLTF
TRBD1 | TRBJ2-1 | TRBV4-1 | - | TGCGCCAGCAGCCGCACAGGGGGCTTTTACAATGAGCAGTTCTTC | CASSRTGGFYNEQFF
- | TRBJ1-3 | TRBV9 | - | TGTGCCAGCAGCGTAGAGGGGGGGGAAAATCCTGGAAACACCATATATTTT | CASSVEGGENPGNTIYF
TRBD2 | TRBJ2-3 | TRBV13 | - | TGTGCCAGCAGCTTAATTAGCGGGGGGGCAGATACGCAGTATTTT | CASSLISGGADTQYF
- | TRBJ2-1 | TRBV7-2 | - | TGTGCCAGCAGCTTAGAAGCGGATTATTACAATGAGCAGTTCTTC | CASSLEADYYNEQFF
- | TRBJ2-7 | TRBV10-2 | few | TGCGCCAGCAGTTCTAGTCCCTACGAGCAGTACTTC | CASSSSPYEQYF
- | TRBJ2-3 | TRBV7-2 | - | TGTGCCAGCAGCTTAGCCGCCAGGGGATCAGATACGCAGTATTTT | CASSLAARGSDTQYF
- | TRBJ1-4 | TRBV4-3 | - | TGCGCCAGCAGCCGACTAACAGGGACCTCTAATGAAAAACTGTTTTTT | CASSRLTGTSNEKLFF
- | TRBJ1-6 | TRBV7-9 | - | TGTGCCAGCAGCTCACAGAAGAGCTCCTATAATTCACCCCTCCACTTT | CASSSQKSSYNSPLHF
TRBD2 | TRBJ2-1 | TRBV7-2 | - | TGTGCCAGCAGCCTACTAGCGGTTTACAATGAGCAGTTCTTC | CASSLLAVYNEQFF
- | TRBJ1-1 | TRBV7-3 | - | TGTGCCAGCAGCCTGAACATGAACGCTGAAGCTTTCTTT | CASSLNMNAEAFF
- | TRBJ2-1 | TRBV18 | - | TGTGCCAGCTCCCCCGGGACACCACCCAACAATGAGCAGTTCTTC | CASSPGTPPNNEQFF
- | TRBJ1-2 | TRBV27 | - | TGTGCCAGCAGTTTATCTGAGGCAATGTCTGGCTACACCTTC | CASSLSEAMSGYTF
TRBD2 | TRBJ2-3 | TRBV9 | - | TGTGCCAGCAGCGCAAGGACTAGCGGGGGGGATAGCACAGATACGCAGTATTTT | CASSARTSGGDSTDTQYF
TRBD1 | TRBJ2-2 | TRBV29-1 | - | TGCAGCACCCGGCGACAGGGTGACACCGGGGAGCTGTTTTTT | CSTRRQGDTGELFF
TRBD2 | TRBJ2-1 | TRBV28 | - | TGTGCCAGCAGTTTGGCTAGCGGGGGGACCGGCAATGAGCAGTTCTTC | CASSLASGGTGNEQFF
TRBD2 | TRBJ2-1 | TRBV10-2 | - | TGCGCCAGCAGGCAGGTAGTAGCGGGGGACGGTGGGGATGAGCAGTTCTTC | CASRQVVAGDGGDEQFF
TRBD1 | TRBJ2-1 | TRBV18 | - | TGTGCCAGCTCCCTCTGGACAGGGGCGCCGGATGAGCAGTTCTTC | CASSLWTGAPDEQFF
- | TRBJ1-2 | TRBV2 | - | TGTGCCAGCAGCTTCCAGGTCTGGGGCTACACCTTC | CASSFQVWGYTF
TRBD1 | TRBJ1-2 | TRBV16 | - | TGTGCCAGCAGCCCTGGGACAGGGGTTAACTATGGCTACACCTTC | CASSPGTGVNYGYTF
TRBD1 | TRBJ2-2 | TRBV5-1 | - | TGCGCCAGCAGCTTCCAGGGGGCCGGAACCGGGGAGCTGTTTTTT | CASSFQGAGTGELFF
TRBD1 | TRBJ2-7 | TRBV5-6 | few | TGTGCCAGCAGCCCTTGGACAGGGGGCTCGCAGTACTTC | CASSPWTGGSQYF
TRBD2 | TRBJ2-1 | TRBV7-2 | - | TGTGCCAGCAGCTTAGCTAGCGGGGGCCTTTCAGAGCAGTTCTTC | CASSLASGGLSEQFF
- | TRBJ1-1 | TRBV30 | few | TGTGCCTGGAGTCTAAGGGGAACTACTGAAGCTTTCTTT | CAWSLRGTTEAFF
- | TRBJ1-5 | TRBV28 | - | TGTGCCAGCAGACCAGGGGCCGGTGGCAATCAGCCCCAGCATTTT | CASRPGAGGNQPQHF
TRBD2 | TRBJ2-7 | TRBV13 | - | TGTGCCAGCAGTTACGGGGCGGGACTACCTTACGAGCAGTACTTC | CASSYGAGLPYEQYF
- | TRBJ1-1 | TRBV5-1 | - | TGCGCCAGCAGCTTTGGAGGGGACACTGAAGCTTTCTTT | CASSFGGDTEAFF